The 29 T cell receptor beta chains listed next were all sequenced from one sample in a study of blood T cell repertoires in COVID-19. Libraries were prepared by immunoSEQ multiplex PCR; TCRdb keeps only in-frame clonotypes and omits some of them. Of 200,000 to 250,000 clones in the sample, roughly 85% were seen once. The sequencing input was peripheral blood. Receptor source: a woman in her 70s with active or convalescent COVID-19.

The V call is TRBV27, the J call TRBJ2-7, with 7 bases aligning to TRBD1. CDR1 MNHEY and CDR2 SMNVEV come from the germline V gene (reference sequence). V shed 7 bases, J shed 6 bases, and the junction held 6 bases outside the gene matches. The CDR3 has 12 residues. The CDR3 region is CASTKTGAEQYF. CDR3 coding DNA: TGTGCCAGCACCAAAACAGGGGCCGAGCAGTACTTC.

The CDR3 spells CATSNDLRLIDEQFF. The CDR3 coding sequence is TGTGCCACCAGCAACGACCTACGACTCATCGATGAGCAGTTCTTC. This chain uses TRBV15 with TRBJ2-1; D unresolved. The germline V and J ends were trimmed by 4 bases and 8 bases, with 18 bases remaining between them. From germline, CDR1 is LNHNV and CDR2 YYDKDF (reference sequence). The CDR3 runs to 15 residues.

The chain is built from TRBV18 and TRBJ2-1, with 7 bases identical to TRBD2. CDR3 size: 11 residues. J gave up 9 bases and V 5 bases, and 1 base lay outside the gene matches. CDR1 is KGHSH, CDR2 LQKENI, per germline. CDR3 sequence (DNA): TGTGCCAGCTCAGGGGAGGGTGAGCAGTTCTTC. It encodes CASSGEGEQFF.

CDR3 nucleotide sequence: TGTGCCAGCAGCCTCATTAGCGGGGACAGCACAGATACGCAGTATTTT. It codes for CASSLISGDSTDTQYF. The chain couples TRBV7-9 to TRBJ2-3; 8 bases align to TRBD2. This CDR3 is 16 amino acids long. V gave up 5 bases and J gave up 0 bases; unmatched junction bases: 7. Per the germline V gene, CDR1 is SEHNR and CDR2 is FQNEAQ (reference sequence).

CDR3 protein: CASTRLQDRGPGNTIYF. In DNA, the CDR3 is TGCGCCAGCACAAGACTACAGGACAGGGGGCCAGGAAACACCATATATTTT. V gene TRBV5-1 combines with J gene TRBJ1-3, with 11 positions matching TRBD1. The CDR3 consists of 17 residues. J was trimmed by 4 bases and V by 6 bases; bases with no gene match: 12. Germline V gives CDR1 SGHRS, CDR2 YFSETQ.

The V and J genes are TRBV27 and TRBJ1-6; 7 nucleotides line up with TRBD1. From germline, CDR1 is MNHEY and CDR2 SMNVEV (reference sequence). Trimming cost V 6 bases and J 7 bases; bases outside gene matches: 9. The CDR3 extends over 15 amino acids. The CDR3 DNA reads TGTGCCAGCAGCTGGCGGGACAGATTCAATTCACCCCTCCACTTT. It encodes CASSWRDRFNSPLHF.

Only a few counts were recorded for this clone. The chain links TRBV19 to TRBJ2-7; D is perhaps TRBD1 (6 bases). This CDR3 has 14 amino acids. CDR1 and CDR2 (germline): LNHDA, SQIVND (reference sequence). Trimming left V 3 bases short and J 0 bases short, with 9 bases between. The CDR3 DNA follows: TGTGCCAGTAGTATCCGGGACAACTCCTACGAGCAGTACTTC. It translates to CASSIRDNSYEQYF.

Regarding this clone: The sample holds other DNA sequences that translate to the same CDR3. The chain uses TRBV11-3 and TRBJ1-1, with D perhaps matching TRBD1 (5 bases). The CDR3 is 13 amino acids. The germline CDR1 and CDR2 sequences are SGHNT and YENEEA. Between the trimmed V and J ends, which lost 3 bases and 1 base, there was a span of 6 bases. This CDR3 reads CASSFGQNTEAFF. The CDR3 bases are TGTGCCAGCAGCTTCGGACAGAACACTGAAGCTTTCTTT.

The chain carries TRBV7-8 and TRBJ2-7; 7 bases are shared with TRBD2. The CDR3 totals 14 residues. The germline CDR1 and CDR2 sequences are SGHVS and FQNEAQ. The V segment lost 5 bases and the J segment 2 bases; nucleotides outside the gene matches: 6. The CDR3 sequence: CASSLSSGPYEQYF. The CDR3 nucleotides read TGTGCCAGCAGCCTCTCTAGCGGTCCCTACGAGCAGTACTTC.

With regard to this clone: The germline gene is not matched at one end of the junction; a read error may be the cause. The chain links TRBV6-5 to TRBJ1-6; the match to TRBD1 covers 8 bases. The CDR3 is 14 amino acids. The germline V gene has CDR1 MNHEY and CDR2 SVGAGI. The CDR3 reads CASSFTGPPGQVYF. DNA for the CDR3: TGTGCCAGCAGTTTTACGGGCCCCCCGGGACAGGTCTACTTT.

This clone was seen only once. The chain couples TRBV5-3 to TRBJ1-5; D is unresolved. TRBV5-3 qualifies as an ORF whose function is uncertain. CDR3 size: 14 residues. V gave up 4 bases and J gave up 6 bases, with 14 bases separating them. CDR3 in amino acids: CARSPLEPGQPQHF. The CDR3 DNA reads as TGTGCCAGAAGCCCTCTCGAACCGGGTCAGCCCCAGCATTTT.

The rearrangement uses TRBV9 and TRBJ2-2, with 7 bases lining up with TRBD1. V trimming: 3 bases; J trimming: 6 bases; junction bases outside the gene matches: 2. This CDR3 is built from 13 residues. The V gene's germline CDR1 is SGDLS and CDR2 YYNGEE. The CDR3 DNA is TGTGCCAGCAGCGCCACAGGGGCCGGGGAGCTGTTTTTT. Translating gives CASSATGAGELFF.

The V call is TRBV12-3 or TRBV12-4, the J call TRBJ2-2; D might be TRBD1 (5 bases). CDR3 length: 13 amino acids. V gave up 3 bases and J gave up 8 bases, with 10 bases separating them. The CDR3 protein is CASSLTVRGELFF. Written as DNA, the CDR3 is TGTGCCAGCAGTTTGACAGTACGAGGGGAGCTGTTTTTT.

The rearrangement links TRBV5-1 to TRBJ1-2, with TRBD1 matching over 7 bases. The CDR3 covers 13 residues. Germline V lookup: CDR1 SGHRS, CDR2 YFSETQ. With 2 bases clipped from V and 9 bases from J, the junction kept 7 bases outside the gene matches. The CDR3 loop is CASSLEGAISYTF. The CDR3 DNA reads TGCGCCAGCAGCTTAGAGGGGGCTATTAGCTACACCTTC.

The gene calls are TRBV24-1 and TRBJ2-7; D possibly corresponds to TRBD1 (6 bases). Germline CDR1 and CDR2: KGHDR and SFDVKD. With 1 base removed from V and 0 bases from J, the gap between germline ends came to 18 bases. The CDR3 spans 18 residues. The CDR3 region is CATSDLWGPKESSYEQYF. CDR3 in DNA: TGTGCCACCAGTGATTTATGGGGGCCAAAGGAGAGCTCCTACGAGCAGTACTTC.

The chain employs TRBV6-5 and TRBJ1-1, with no clear D. This CDR3 is 13 amino acids long. The V end lost 7 bases, the J end lost 0 bases, and 9 bases lay between the germline ends. Germline CDR1 reads MNHEY; CDR2 reads SVGAGI. The CDR3 region has the DNA TGTGCCAGCATTCCACTGCTGAACACTGAAGCTTTCTTT. This sequence encodes CASIPLLNTEAFF.

V usage is TRBV10-3 and J usage is TRBJ1-2, with 7 bases fitting TRBD1. V lost 6 bases and J lost 4; bases outside the gene matches: 5. The CDR3 is made up of 13 amino acids. CDR1 and CDR2 from the germline V gene are ENHRY and SYGVKD. The CDR3: CAIRETGTYGYTF. Written as DNA, the CDR3 is TGTGCCATCAGAGAGACAGGGACCTATGGCTACACCTTC.

The CDR3 nucleotides are TGTGCCAGCGGAGGACAGATAAACACTGAAGCTTTCTTT. Translated, it gives CASGGQINTEAFF. The V gene is TRBV12-3 or TRBV12-4, the J gene TRBJ1-1, with D possibly matching TRBD1 (6 bases). The V end lost 8 bases, the J end lost 2 bases, and 12 bases lay between the germline ends. The CDR3 runs 13 residues.

This clone was seen only a few times. The chain joins TRBV9 to TRBJ1-1; 9 bases are shared with TRBD1. The CDR3 is made up of 15 amino acids. Germline V gene data show CDR1 as SGDLS and CDR2 as YYNGEE. V was clipped by 1 base and J by 4 bases; unmatched bases: 5. The CDR3 nucleotides read TGTGCCAGCAGCGTAACAGGGGGCGAGGGCACTGAAGCTTTCTTT. Translation gives CASSVTGGEGTEAFF.

This chain connects TRBV27 to TRBJ1-5, with TRBD1 matching over 7 bases. Unmatched junction bases numbered 2, after V lost 5 bases and J lost 4 bases. CDR3 length: 13 residues. The germline V gene has CDR1 MNHEY and CDR2 SMNVEV (reference sequence). CDR3: CASSDRENQPQHF. The CDR3 nucleotides read TGTGCCAGCAGTGACAGGGAAAATCAGCCCCAGCATTTT.

This clone has just one count. The V gene is TRBV4-2, the J gene TRBJ2-7, with D possibly matching TRBD2 (7 bases). This CDR3 contains 17 residues. Germline V gene data show CDR1 as LGHNA and CDR2 as YNFKEQ. V was shortened by 3 bases and J by 3 bases, with 21 bases between the two germline ends. CDR3 residues: CASSHRGEGGSYYEQYF. CDR3 sequence (DNA): TGTGCCAGCAGCCATCGTGGAGAGGGGGGGAGCTACTACGAGCAGTACTTC.

A remark on this clone: In the same sample, other DNA sequences code for this CDR3. V is TRBV28 and J is TRBJ1-4, with D possibly matching TRBD1 (5 bases). The CDR3 is made up of 14 amino acids. V dropped 2 bases and J dropped 7 bases, with 11 bases sitting between them. The germline V gene encodes CDR1 MDHEN and CDR2 SYDVKM. The CDR3 nucleotides read TGTGCCAGCAGTTTAGGGGGGGTCGGTGAAAAACTGTTTTTT. Translated: CASSLGGVGEKLFF.

The J gene is TRBJ1-2, the V gene TRBV28, with TRBD1 as a possible D gene (6 bases). V gave up 1 base and J gave up 4 bases, with 13 bases separating them. The CDR3 loop spans 15 amino acids. Germline CDR1 reads MDHEN; CDR2 reads SYDVKM. Here the CDR3 reads CASSLSGGRGYGYTF. DNA of the CDR3: TGTGCCAGCAGTTTATCGGGGGGCAGGGGCTATGGCTACACCTTC.

This clone was picked up one time. The chain combines TRBV6-6 with TRBJ1-5; a possible D gene is TRBD1 (5 bases). CDR1 is MNHNY and CDR2 is SVGAGI in the germline V gene (reference sequence). The V end was cut by 4 bases, the J end by 4 bases, with 17 bases between. There are 16 residues in the CDR3. The CDR3 DNA reads as TGTGCCAGCAGTTTCCCATATGACAGCCTGAATCAGCCCCAGCATTTT. Protein: CASSFPYDSLNQPQHF.

This rearrangement joins TRBV10-3 to TRBJ2-3; TRBD1 agrees at 10 bases. V trimming: 6 bases; J trimming: 3 bases; junction bases outside the gene matches: 3. Germline V CDR1 and CDR2: ENHRY, SYGVKD. The CDR3 totals 14 residues. CDR3 protein: CAIRPGQGTDTQYF. The CDR3 nucleotides are TGTGCCATCAGGCCGGGACAGGGGACAGATACGCAGTATTTT.

The DNA for the CDR3 is TGTGCCAGCAGCCTTTTCGGGCAGCCCCAGCATTTT. This sequence encodes CASSLFGQPQHF. The chain carries TRBV7-8 and TRBJ1-5; D gene uncertain. There are 12 residues in the CDR3. V gave up 5 bases and J gave up 7 bases, with 9 bases separating them. Per the germline V gene, CDR1 is SGHVS and CDR2 is FQNEAQ.

The sample holds a few counts of this clone. The chain links TRBV19 to TRBJ1-6; 8 bases line up with TRBD1. Trimming removed 5 bases from V and 6 bases from J; junction bases left unmatched: 3. From germline, CDR1 is LNHDA and CDR2 SQIVND (reference sequence). The CDR3 extends over 14 amino acids. The CDR3: CASSRGTGNSPLHF. The CDR3 coding sequence is TGTGCCAGTAGTCGGGGGACAGGTAATTCACCCCTCCACTTT.

The chain combines TRBV6-2 or TRBV6-3 with TRBJ1-6, with D hard to call. CDR1 and CDR2 (germline): MNHEY, SVGEGT. The CDR3 has 12 residues. Trimming removed 5 bases at V and 9 bases at J, with 8 bases between. The CDR3 nucleotides read TGTGCCAGCAGTCAAGGGAGTTCACCCCTCCACTTT. Translated, it gives CASSQGSSPLHF.

The gene calls are TRBV5-4 and TRBJ2-2, with 11 positions matching TRBD2. The ends lost 3 bases at V and 7 bases at J; junction bases unmatched: 8. The CDR3 length is 16 residues. From germline, CDR1 is SGHNT and CDR2 YYREEE (reference sequence). The CDR3, as DNA: TGTGCCAGCAGCTCTCTAGCGGGAGGTCTCGTCGGGGAGCTGTTTTTT. Translated, it gives CASSSLAGGLVGELFF.